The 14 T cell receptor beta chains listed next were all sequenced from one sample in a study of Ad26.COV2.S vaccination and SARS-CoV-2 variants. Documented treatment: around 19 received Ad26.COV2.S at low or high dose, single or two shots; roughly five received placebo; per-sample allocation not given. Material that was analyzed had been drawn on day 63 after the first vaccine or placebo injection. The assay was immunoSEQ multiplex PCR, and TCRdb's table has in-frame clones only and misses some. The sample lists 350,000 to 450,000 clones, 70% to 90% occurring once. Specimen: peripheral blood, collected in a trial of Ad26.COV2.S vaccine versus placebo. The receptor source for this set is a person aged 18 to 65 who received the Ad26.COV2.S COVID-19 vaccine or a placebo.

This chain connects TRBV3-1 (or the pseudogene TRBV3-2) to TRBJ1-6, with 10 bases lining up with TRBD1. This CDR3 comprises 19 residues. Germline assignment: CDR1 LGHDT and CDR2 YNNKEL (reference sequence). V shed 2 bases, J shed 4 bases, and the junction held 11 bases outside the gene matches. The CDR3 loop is CASSQHSGTGVSYNSPLHF. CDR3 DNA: TGTGCCAGCAGCCAACACTCTGGGACAGGGGTTTCATATAATTCACCCCTCCACTTT.

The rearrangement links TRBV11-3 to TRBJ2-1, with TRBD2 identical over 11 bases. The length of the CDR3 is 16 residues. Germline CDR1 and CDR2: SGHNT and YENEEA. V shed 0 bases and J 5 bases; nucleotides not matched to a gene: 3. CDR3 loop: CASSLDVAGGDNEQFF. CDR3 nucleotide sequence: TGTGCCAGCAGCTTAGATGTAGCGGGAGGGGACAATGAGCAGTTCTTC. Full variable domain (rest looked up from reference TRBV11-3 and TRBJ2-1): EAGVVQSPRYKIIEKKQPVAFWCNPISGHNTLYWYLQNLGQGPELLIRYENEEAVDDSQLPKDRFSAERLKGVDSTLKIQPAELGDSAVYLCASSLDVAGGDNEQFFGPGTRLTVL.

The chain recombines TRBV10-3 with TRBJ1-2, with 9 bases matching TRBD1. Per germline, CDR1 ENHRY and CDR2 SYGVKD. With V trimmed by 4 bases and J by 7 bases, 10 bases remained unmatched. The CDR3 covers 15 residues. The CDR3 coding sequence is TGTGCCATCAGTGGTTTCCGGGACAGGGAGTCTGGCTACACCTTC. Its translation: CAISGFRDRESGYTF.

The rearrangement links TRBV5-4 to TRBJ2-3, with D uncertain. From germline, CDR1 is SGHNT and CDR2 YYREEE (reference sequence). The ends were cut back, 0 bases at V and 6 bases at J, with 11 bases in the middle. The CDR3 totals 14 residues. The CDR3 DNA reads TGTGCCAGCAGCTTGGACACCAAAGCGGATACGCAGTATTTT. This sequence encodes CASSLDTKADTQYF.

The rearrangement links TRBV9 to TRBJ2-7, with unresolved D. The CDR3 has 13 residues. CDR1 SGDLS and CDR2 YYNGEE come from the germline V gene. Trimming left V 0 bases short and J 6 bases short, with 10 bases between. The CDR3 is CASSVGWGSEQYF. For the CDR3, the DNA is TGTGCCAGCAGCGTAGGGTGGGGATCCGAGCAGTACTTC.

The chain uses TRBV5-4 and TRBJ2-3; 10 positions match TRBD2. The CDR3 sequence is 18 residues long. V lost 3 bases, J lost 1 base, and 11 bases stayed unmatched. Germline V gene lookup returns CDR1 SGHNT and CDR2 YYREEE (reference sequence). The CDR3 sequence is CASSSGRAGGWGTDTQYF. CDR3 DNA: TGTGCCAGCAGCTCGGGAAGAGCGGGAGGGTGGGGCACAGATACGCAGTATTTT.

The CDR3 sequence is CASSLEGEGDEQYF. The CDR3 DNA reads TGCGCCAGCAGCTTGGAGGGAGAAGGCGACGAGCAGTACTTC. This chain connects TRBV5-1 to TRBJ2-7; possibly TRBD2 for D (5 bases). V gave up 0 bases and J gave up 5 bases, with 12 bases separating them. The V gene's germline CDR1 is SGHRS and CDR2 YFSETQ. The CDR3 consists of 14 residues.

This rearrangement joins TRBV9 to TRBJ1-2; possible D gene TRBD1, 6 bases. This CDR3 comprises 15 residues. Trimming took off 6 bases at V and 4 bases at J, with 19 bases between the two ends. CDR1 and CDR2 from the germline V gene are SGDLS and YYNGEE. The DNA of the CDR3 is TGTGCCAGCAACCTCGGGGACACCCTAAGCTATGGCTACACCTTC. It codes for CASNLGDTLSYGYTF.

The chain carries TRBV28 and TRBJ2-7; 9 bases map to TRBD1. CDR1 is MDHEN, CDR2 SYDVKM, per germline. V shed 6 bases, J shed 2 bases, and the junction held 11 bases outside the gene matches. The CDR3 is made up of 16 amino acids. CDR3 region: CASSSPGQGSPYEQYF. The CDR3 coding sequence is TGTGCCAGCAGCTCTCCGGGACAGGGTTCCCCCTACGAGCAGTACTTC.

CDR3: CASSRQGISGYTF. As DNA, the CDR3 is TGTGCCAGCAGCCGACAGGGGATTAGCGGCTACACCTTC. The chain is built from TRBV6-2 or TRBV6-3 and TRBJ1-2; TRBD1 agrees at 8 bases. Germline V gives CDR1 MNHEY, CDR2 SVGEGT. This CDR3 is 13 amino acids long. J gave up 8 bases and V 6 bases, and 8 bases lay outside the gene matches.

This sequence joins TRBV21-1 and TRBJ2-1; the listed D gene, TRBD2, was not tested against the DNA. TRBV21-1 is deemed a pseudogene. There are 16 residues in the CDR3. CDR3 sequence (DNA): TGTGCCAGCACCCACCCTCCGGAGTCCTCCTACAATGAGCAGTTCTTC. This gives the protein CASTHPPESSYNEQFF.

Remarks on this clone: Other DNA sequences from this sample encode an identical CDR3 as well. The CDR3 loop reads CASSYGLAVTYEQYF. In DNA form, the CDR3 reads TGTGCCAGCAGTTACGGACTAGCGGTGACCTACGAGCAGTACTTC. The J gene is TRBJ2-7, the V gene TRBV3-1 (or the pseudogene TRBV3-2), with 10 bases aligning to TRBD2. The CDR3 is made up of 15 amino acids. Per germline, CDR1 LGHDT and CDR2 YNNKEL (reference sequence). The junction had 7 bases not matched to a gene; V was cut back by 6 bases and J by 2 bases.

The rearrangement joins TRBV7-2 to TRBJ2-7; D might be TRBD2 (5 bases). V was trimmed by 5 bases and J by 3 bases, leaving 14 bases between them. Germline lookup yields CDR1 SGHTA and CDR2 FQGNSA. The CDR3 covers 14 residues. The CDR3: CASSPTAGIYEQYF. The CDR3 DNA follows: TGTGCCAGCAGCCCCACGGCCGGGATCTACGAGCAGTACTTC.

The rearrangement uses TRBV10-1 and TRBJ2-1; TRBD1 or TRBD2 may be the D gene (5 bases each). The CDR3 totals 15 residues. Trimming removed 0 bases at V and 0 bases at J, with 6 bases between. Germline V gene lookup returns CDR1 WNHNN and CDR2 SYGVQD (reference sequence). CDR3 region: CASSESRGSYNEQFF. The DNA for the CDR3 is TGCGCCAGCAGTGAGTCGAGGGGCTCCTACAATGAGCAGTTCTTC.